The rows below give T cell receptor beta chains drawn from one sample of a study of blood T cell repertoires in COVID-19. TCRdb keeps only in-frame clones here, not all; method: immunoSEQ multiplex PCR. The data hold 160,000 or so clones, with approximately 84% observed a single time. The sequenced sample was peripheral blood. Every receptor here comes from a woman in her forties or fifties with COVID-19, enrolled during active disease. CDR3s include the opening cysteine and the closing phenylalanine or tryptophan. The D gene is left open where the match is weak. Clone size is given for some rows only: seen once, a few or many times, or a class if the clone is expanded.

j_gene: TRBJ1-2; d_gene: TRBD1; v_gene: TRBV7-3; abundance: -; CDR3aa: CASSPGQGVWGYTF; CDR3nt: TGTGCCAGCAGCCCGGGACAGGGGGTTTGGGGCTACACCTTC
j_gene: TRBJ1-1; d_gene: -; v_gene: TRBV30; abundance: -; CDR3aa: CAWSGQPNTEAFF; CDR3nt: TGTGCCTGGAGTGGACAGCCGAACACTGAAGCTTTCTTT
j_gene: TRBJ2-7; d_gene: -; v_gene: TRBV6-5; abundance: -; CDR3aa: CASTAGPYEQYF; CDR3nt: TGTGCCAGCACGGCAGGGCCCTACGAGCAGTACTTC
j_gene: TRBJ2-5; d_gene: -; v_gene: TRBV12-5; abundance: -; CDR3aa: CASGARDTQETQYF; CDR3nt: TGTGCTAGTGGTGCTCGGGACACCCAAGAGACCCAGTACTTC
j_gene: TRBJ1-3; d_gene: -; v_gene: TRBV7-2; abundance: -; CDR3aa: CASSREGGSGNTIYF; CDR3nt: TGTGCCAGCAGCCGTGAGGGGGGGTCTGGAAACACCATATATTTT
j_gene: TRBJ1-1; d_gene: TRBD1; v_gene: TRBV27; abundance: -; CDR3aa: CASIIQGIWGDTEAFF; CDR3nt: TGTGCCAGCATTATACAGGGGATTTGGGGGGACACTGAAGCTTTCTTT
j_gene: TRBJ1-3; d_gene: TRBD1; v_gene: TRBV18; abundance: -; CDR3aa: CASSPMEGQGANTIYF; CDR3nt: TGTGCCAGCTCACCAATGGAGGGACAGGGGGCCAACACCATATATTTT
j_gene: TRBJ2-5; d_gene: TRBD2; v_gene: TRBV5-1; abundance: few; CDR3aa: CASSSGTSGGQETQYF; CDR3nt: TGCGCCAGCAGCTCCGGGACTAGCGGGGGTCAAGAGACCCAGTACTTC
j_gene: TRBJ1-5; d_gene: -; v_gene: TRBV18; abundance: -; CDR3aa: CASSPVYSNQPQHF; CDR3nt: TGTGCCAGCTCACCAGTATATAGCAATCAGCCCCAGCATTTT
j_gene: TRBJ2-3; d_gene: -; v_gene: TRBV6-5; abundance: -; CDR3aa: CASSYSPGYTDTQYF; CDR3nt: TGTGCCAGCAGTTACTCTCCCGGGTACACAGATACGCAGTATTTT
j_gene: TRBJ1-3; d_gene: -; v_gene: TRBV7-6; abundance: few; CDR3aa: CASRQDSTGNTIYF; CDR3nt: TGTGCCAGCAGACAAGACAGTACTGGAAACACCATATATTTT
j_gene: TRBJ1-3; d_gene: -; v_gene: TRBV11-2; abundance: few; CDR3aa: CASSGTYSGNTIYF; CDR3nt: TGTGCCAGCAGCGGGACTTATTCTGGAAACACCATATATTTT
j_gene: TRBJ2-3; d_gene: -; v_gene: TRBV11-3; abundance: -; CDR3aa: CASSLEGRPTDTQYF; CDR3nt: TGTGCCAGCAGCTTAGAGGGCAGGCCAACAGATACGCAGTATTTT
j_gene: TRBJ1-1; d_gene: -; v_gene: TRBV5-1; abundance: -; CDR3aa: CASSLVGATNTEAFF; CDR3nt: TGCGCCAGCAGCTTGGTGGGGGCCACGAACACTGAAGCTTTCTTT
j_gene: TRBJ1-3; d_gene: -; v_gene: TRBV3-1/TRBV3-2; abundance: once; CDR3aa: CASSSPMGGSGNTIYF; CDR3nt: TGTGCCAGCAGCTCTCCCATGGGGGGTTCTGGAAACACCATATATTTT
j_gene: TRBJ1-6; d_gene: -; v_gene: TRBV2; abundance: -; CDR3aa: CASSNSGGNSPLHF; CDR3nt: TGTGCCAGCAGTAATTCGGGGGGAAATTCACCCCTCCACTTT
j_gene: TRBJ2-3; d_gene: TRBD2; v_gene: TRBV5-4; abundance: -; CDR3aa: CASSPGGSGGWGTDTQYF; CDR3nt: TGTGCCAGCAGCCCCGGGGGTAGCGGGGGATGGGGCACAGATACGCAGTATTTT
j_gene: TRBJ2-7; d_gene: TRBD1; v_gene: TRBV5-4; abundance: -; CDR3aa: CASSLAETGDWQYF; CDR3nt: TGTGCCAGCAGCTTGGCCGAGACAGGGGATTGGCAGTACTTC
j_gene: TRBJ2-3; d_gene: TRBD2; v_gene: TRBV3-1/TRBV3-2; abundance: -; CDR3aa: CASSQTSGDVTDTQYF; CDR3nt: TGTGCCAGCAGCCAAACTAGCGGGGACGTCACAGATACGCAGTATTTT
j_gene: TRBJ1-1; d_gene: -; v_gene: TRBV4-1; abundance: once; CDR3aa: CASSQGQVSFF; CDR3nt: TGCGCCAGCAGCCAAGGGCAGGTATCTTTCTTT
j_gene: TRBJ1-4; d_gene: -; v_gene: TRBV6-5; abundance: -; CDR3aa: CASRTSGTTDEKLFF; CDR3nt: TGTGCCAGCAGAACGTCGGGAACAACAGATGAAAAACTGTTTTTT
j_gene: TRBJ1-1; d_gene: TRBD1; v_gene: TRBV5-1; abundance: -; CDR3aa: CASSPGQGSEAFF; CDR3nt: TGCGCCAGCAGCCCGGGACAGGGTTCTGAAGCTTTCTTT
j_gene: TRBJ1-2; d_gene: TRBD1; v_gene: TRBV28; abundance: -; CDR3aa: CASSSGTGRNYGYTF; CDR3nt: TGTGCCAGCAGTTCCGGGACAGGAAGAAACTATGGCTACACCTTC
j_gene: TRBJ1-4; d_gene: -; v_gene: TRBV19; abundance: -; CDR3aa: CASTPRGRGFNEKLFF; CDR3nt: TGTGCCAGTACCCCTCGAGGAAGAGGTTTTAATGAAAAACTGTTTTTT
j_gene: TRBJ2-7; d_gene: TRBD1; v_gene: TRBV27; abundance: once; CDR3aa: CASTLGTGGSYEQYF; CDR3nt: TGTGCCAGCACCCTAGGGACAGGGGGATCCTACGAGCAGTACTTC
j_gene: TRBJ1-1; d_gene: -; v_gene: TRBV7-6; abundance: -; CDR3aa: CASSSSQGVNTEAFF; CDR3nt: TGTGCCAGCAGCTCCTCACAGGGAGTGAACACTGAAGCTTTCTTT
j_gene: TRBJ1-2; d_gene: TRBD1; v_gene: TRBV4-1; abundance: few; CDR3aa: CASASLTGGKDGGYTF; CDR3nt: TGCGCCAGCGCGTCCTTAACAGGGGGCAAGGATGGAGGCTACACCTTC
j_gene: TRBJ1-2; d_gene: TRBD1; v_gene: TRBV29-1; abundance: -; CDR3aa: CSVPDREEYGYTF; CDR3nt: TGCAGCGTTCCTGACAGGGAGGAATATGGCTACACCTTC
j_gene: TRBJ2-5; d_gene: -; v_gene: TRBV9; abundance: -; CDR3aa: CASSVGHADQETQYF; CDR3nt: TGTGCCAGCAGCGTGGGACACGCAGACCAAGAGACCCAGTACTTC
j_gene: TRBJ1-1; d_gene: -; v_gene: TRBV5-1; abundance: -; CDR3aa: CASSIRTDTEAFF; CDR3nt: TGCGCCAGCAGCATCCGGACAGACACTGAAGCTTTCTTT
j_gene: TRBJ1-1; d_gene: TRBD1; v_gene: TRBV7-6; abundance: -; CDR3aa: CASSLAGTVNTEAFF; CDR3nt: TGTGCCAGCAGCTTAGCCGGGACAGTGAACACTGAAGCTTTCTTT
j_gene: TRBJ1-1; d_gene: -; v_gene: TRBV21-1; abundance: -; CDR3aa: CASRGGVTEAFF; CDR3nt: TGTGCCAGCAGGGGAGGGGTCACTGAAGCTTTCTTT
j_gene: TRBJ1-2; d_gene: TRBD1; v_gene: TRBV11-2; abundance: -; CDR3aa: CASSIAGTGFGYTF; CDR3nt: TGTGCCAGCAGCATAGCCGGGACAGGGTTCGGCTACACCTTC
j_gene: TRBJ2-5; d_gene: -; v_gene: TRBV25-1; abundance: -; CDR3aa: CASSEPLVLETQYF; CDR3nt: TGTGCCAGCAGTGAACCCCTAGTATTGGAGACCCAGTACTTC